What follows describes a single T cell receptor (beta chain). The antigen it recognizes is unknown. The input lacks base qualities; no much larger clone sits a single base away. This sample is drawn from a study of technical replicates of blood from a few donors (dated by TCRdb to about 2017). From cysteine to phenylalanine, the CDR3 is 14 amino acids long. Only the CDR3 part of the read is kept: 42 bases, read in frame from the first base. CDR1 and CDR2 were assigned from the germline V gene as SGHDT and YYEEEE. Germline trimming: 7 bases from V, 7 bases from J; junction bases outside gene matches: 11. Library preparation was by the immunoSEQ multiplex PCR assay. TCRdb stores this immuneACCESS table with in-frame sequences only. Part of the clones is absent; in the studies checked, under half of the shortfall reflects unresolved V genes, and no reason is known for the rest. For this sample there are tens of thousands of clones; roughly 93% appear just once. The ten largest clones take up 4.2% of the sample.

The sample consisted of PBMCs. The chain is encoded by TRBV5-6 joined to TRBJ1-2; a stretch of 9 junction bases matches TRBD1. The sequence was collected from a human donor in good health. Some clones in this sample may be carry-over from other donors' samples. The DNA is TGTGCCAGCGTACTACAGGGGGCTCTAGGTGGCTACACCTTC. Its translation reads: CASVLQGALGGYTF.